The 28 T cell receptor beta chains listed next were all sequenced from one sample in a study of yellow fever vaccine responses in identical twins. Each CDR3 protein gets one entry after TCRdb re-called the RT-PCR reads with MiXCR. The sample has more than 1,300 distinct CDR3 sequences, more than 90% seen once. The material was T cells from blood (PBMCs), unsorted or a sorted subset (not recorded which), obtained before or after yellow fever vaccination (not recorded which). Receptors originate from a young woman who received the yellow fever vaccine.

V is TRBV24-1 and J is TRBJ1-5, with TRBD1 as a possible D gene (6 bases). Trimming removed 2 bases from V and 2 bases from J, with 12 bases in between. From germline, CDR1 is KGHDR and CDR2 SFDVKD. This CDR3 region has 16 residues. CDR3 sequence (DNA): TGTGCCACCAGTGATTCTCCGGGGGCGGGCAATCAGCCCCAGCATTTT. Its translation: CATSDSPGAGNQPQHF.

V is TRBV10-3 and J is TRBJ1-1; no clear D gene. Trimming took 6 bases from V and 2 from J, leaving 7 bases between them. The CDR3 runs 12 residues. Looked up from germline, CDR1 is ENHRY and CDR2 is SYGVKD. The CDR3 DNA sequence: TGTGCCATCAGACACGGTAACACTGAAGCTTTCTTT. As protein: CAIRHGNTEAFF.

The chain combines TRBV4-2 with TRBJ2-5; D is unclear. Germline V gene lookup returns CDR1 LGHNA and CDR2 YNFKEQ. Trimming pared 1 base from V and 1 base from J, leaving 10 bases between. This CDR3 region has 15 residues. CDR3 sequence (DNA): TGTGCCAGCAGCCAAGTCGGCGGTGCCCAAGAGACCCAGTACTTC. Encoded protein: CASSQVGGAQETQYF.

The V call is TRBV28, the J call TRBJ2-7, with D possibly TRBD2 on 6 matching bases. CDR1 MDHEN and CDR2 SYDVKM come from the germline V gene. Trimming took 8 bases from V and 3 from J, leaving 14 bases between them. The CDR3 contains 13 residues. The CDR3 spells CASSLPAGYEQYF. The CDR3, as DNA: TGTGCCAGCTCACTTCCAGCGGGCTACGAGCAGTACTTC.

This clonotype was detected only a few times. The gene calls are TRBV7-6 and TRBJ1-5; D may be TRBD1 (5 bases). Trimming shortened V by 4 bases and J by 1 base, and 11 bases separated the two germline ends. Germline CDR1 SGHVS, CDR2 FNYEAQ. This CDR3 is built from 15 residues. The CDR3 loop reads CASSSYDSSNQPQHF. CDR3 nucleotides: TGTGCCAGCAGCTCCTACGACAGCAGCAATCAGCCCCAGCATTTT.

The rearrangement joins TRBV15 to TRBJ1-5, with D tentatively TRBD1 (6 bases). The CDR3 runs to 15 residues. Germline CDR1 LNHNV, CDR2 YYDKDF (reference sequence). The ends were cut back, 4 bases at V and 7 bases at J, with 17 bases in the middle. The CDR3 sequence: CATSTSRTGSQPQHF. CDR3 coding DNA: TGTGCCACCAGCACCTCACGTACAGGGAGCCAGCCCCAGCATTTT.

V and J are TRBV6-4 and TRBJ2-1; 11 bases line up with TRBD1. The V and J ends lost 0 bases and 7 bases, in that order; junction bases with no gene match: 5. CDR1 MRHNA and CDR2 SNTAGT come from the germline V gene. This CDR3 spans 16 amino acids. This CDR3 is CASSDSGTGGWNEQFF. CDR3 coding DNA: TGTGCCAGCAGTGACTCCGGGACAGGGGGGTGGAATGAGCAGTTCTTC.

J is TRBJ1-5 and V is TRBV20-1; D is unclear. This CDR3 region has 12 residues. The V end lost 2 bases, the J end lost 9 bases, and 11 bases lay between the germline ends. In germline, CDR1 is DFQATT, CDR2 SNEGSKA (reference sequence). The DNA for the CDR3 is TGCAGTGCTAGACCTCTACCCGGGCCCCAGCATTTT. This encodes CSARPLPGPQHF.

The chain links TRBV10-1 to TRBJ1-2, with D maybe TRBD1 (5 bases). The V end was cut by 6 bases, the J end by 2 bases, with 10 bases between. The CDR3 is 13 residues long. Per the germline V gene, CDR1 is WNHNN and CDR2 is SYGVQD (reference sequence). The CDR3 nucleotides are TGCGCCAGCAGGGGGGGACGGAACTATGGCTACACCTTC. The encoded protein is CASRGGRNYGYTF.

The chain recombines TRBV10-3 with TRBJ1-1, with a weak D call TRBD1 (5 bases). The CDR3 contains 12 residues. Germline lookup yields CDR1 ENHRY and CDR2 SYGVKD. Trimming pared 9 bases from V and 0 bases from J, leaving 8 bases between. This CDR3 reads CAIDSVNTEAFF. CDR3 sequence (DNA): TGTGCCATTGACAGCGTGAACACTGAAGCTTTCTTT.

The V call is TRBV6-2 or TRBV6-3, the J call TRBJ2-1, with TRBD2 as a possible D gene (5 bases). V was clipped by 6 bases and J by 6 bases, with 12 bases between them. This CDR3 has 13 amino acids. The germline CDR1 and CDR2 sequences are MNHEY and SVGEGT. The CDR3 protein is CASSLAIPNEQFF. The DNA for the CDR3 is TGTGCCAGCAGCTTAGCGATCCCCAATGAGCAGTTCTTC.

The chain joins TRBV10-1 to TRBJ2-7; TRBD2 matches at 11 bases. Germline V gene data show CDR1 as WNHNN and CDR2 as SYGVQD (reference sequence). V trimming: 1 base; J trimming: 4 bases; junction bases outside the gene matches: 3. The CDR3 contains 15 residues. CDR3 region: CASSELASGRYEQYF. CDR3 nucleotides: TGCGCCAGCAGTGAGTTGGCTAGCGGGAGGTACGAGCAGTACTTC.

This clonotype occurred a few times. This rearrangement joins TRBV6-5 to TRBJ1-2, with unresolved D. Between the trimmed V and J ends, which lost 0 bases and 1 base, there was a span of 15 bases. CDR1 is MNHEY and CDR2 is SVGAGI in the germline V gene. The CDR3 extends over 17 amino acids. The CDR3 protein is CASSYSILAKRNYGYTF. CDR3 nucleotide sequence: TGTGCCAGCAGTTACTCGATTCTAGCTAAGCGTAACTATGGCTACACCTTC.

In this sample, this clonotype turned up a few times. This rearrangement joins TRBV10-3 to TRBJ2-1; possible D gene TRBD2, 5 bases. This CDR3 is 16 amino acids long. V was pared by 6 bases and J by 7 bases, with 22 bases between. Germline CDR1 is ENHRY and CDR2 is SYGVKD. This CDR3 reads CAIRTGSSGGRNEQFF. The CDR3 DNA reads as TGTGCCATCAGAACGGGAAGCAGCGGAGGAAGGAATGAGCAGTTCTTC.

The chain has TRBV6-5 and TRBJ2-2; D remains unclear. The ends were cut back, 0 bases at V and 7 bases at J, with 3 bases in the middle. CDR1 and CDR2 from the germline V gene are MNHEY and SVGAGI. The CDR3 runs to 12 residues. This chain's CDR3 is CASSYSGGELFF. The CDR3, as DNA: TGTGCCAGCAGTTACTCAGGCGGGGAGCTGTTTTTT.

The chain employs TRBV6-5 and TRBJ1-2; D is unclear. The germline V gene encodes CDR1 MNHEY and CDR2 SVGAGI. V dropped 4 bases and J dropped 7 bases, with 13 bases sitting between them. This CDR3 region has 13 residues. This chain's CDR3 is CASSSPDRVGYTF. In DNA, the CDR3 is TGTGCCAGCAGTTCCCCGGACCGTGTTGGCTACACCTTC.

The chain employs TRBV13 and TRBJ2-2, with 8 bases lining up with TRBD1. Trimming took 5 bases from V and 5 from J; bases not matched to a gene: 7. The germline CDR1 and CDR2 sequences are PRHDT and FYEKMQ (reference sequence). The CDR3 has 15 residues. In nucleotides, the CDR3 is TGTGCCAGCAGCCTGGGACAGGCGACGACCGGGGAGCTGTTTTTT. This translates into CASSLGQATTGELFF.

This sequence joins TRBV12-3 or TRBV12-4 and TRBJ2-7, with D tentatively TRBD2 (5 bases). The ends were cut back, 3 bases at V and 5 bases at J, with 17 bases in the middle. The CDR3 is 15 amino acids. For the CDR3, the DNA is TGTGCCAGCAGTTTTGTGTTCCGGGAAAGCCACGAGCAGTACTTC. Translated: CASSFVFRESHEQYF.

The V gene is TRBV4-1, the J gene TRBJ2-7, with D perhaps TRBD2 (6 bases). The CDR3 covers 14 residues. Trimming stripped 0 bases from V and 6 bases from J, with 12 bases between. Germline V gene data show CDR1 as MGHRA and CDR2 as YSYEKL. The CDR3 bases are TGCGCCAGCAGCCAAGAGCGGGGCGTTCTCGAGCAGTACTTC. It yields the protein CASSQERGVLEQYF.

This chain joins TRBV4-1 and TRBJ1-1; D unclear. The CDR3 spans 15 residues. The ends were cut back, 1 base at V and 0 bases at J, with 9 bases in the middle. Germline V lookup: CDR1 MGHRA, CDR2 YSYEKL. CDR3: CASSQVGGLNTEAFF. In DNA, the CDR3 is TGCGCCAGCAGCCAAGTCGGCGGCTTGAACACTGAAGCTTTCTTT.

CDR3 nucleotide sequence: TGCAGTGCTAGTAGCGGGGGTATAGAGACCCAGTACTTC. Encoded protein: CSASSGGIETQYF. The rearrangement uses TRBV20-1 and TRBJ2-5; 9 bases fit TRBD2. CDR3 length: 13 residues. With V trimmed by 3 bases and J by 4 bases, 3 bases remained unmatched. Per germline, CDR1 DFQATT and CDR2 SNEGSKA (reference sequence).

This chain joins TRBV2 and TRBJ2-1, with D unclear. V was shortened by 4 bases and J by 9 bases, with 13 bases between the two germline ends. The CDR3 is 13 residues long. The germline V gene has CDR1 SNHLY and CDR2 FYNNEI. CDR3 sequence: CASSVSFPGEQFF. The DNA for the CDR3 is TGTGCCAGCAGTGTCAGCTTTCCTGGTGAGCAGTTCTTC.

This chain connects TRBV6-2 or TRBV6-3 to TRBJ2-7; maybe TRBD1 (6 bases). Germline assignment: CDR1 MNHEY and CDR2 SVGEGT. V was cut by 0 bases and J by 3 bases, with 9 bases left in between. The CDR3 has 14 amino acids. Here the CDR3 DNA reads TGTGCCAGCAGTTACTCGGCAGGGGACTACGAGCAGTACTTC. As protein: CASSYSAGDYEQYF.

V gene TRBV6-1 combines with J gene TRBJ1-1; D unresolved. V lost 6 bases and J 4 bases, leaving 15 bases between the germline ends. CDR1 and CDR2 from the germline V gene are MNHNS and SASEGT. The CDR3 totals 14 residues. The CDR3 loop reads CASRRSGEGTEAFF. In DNA form, the CDR3 reads TGTGCCAGCAGGAGGTCGGGCGAGGGCACTGAAGCTTTCTTT.

This clonotype was counted a few times. The chain carries TRBV4-1 and TRBJ1-1, with 7 bases matching TRBD1. V was clipped by 1 base and J by 1 base; unmatched bases: 6. The length of the CDR3 is 16 residues. CDR1 is MGHRA and CDR2 is YSYEKL in the germline V gene. CDR3 in DNA: TGCGCCAGCAGCCAAGCAACAGGGGCCCCGAACACTGAAGCTTTCTTT. Its translation: CASSQATGAPNTEAFF.

This chain links TRBV7-2 with TRBJ2-7; 7 positions match TRBD2. The CDR3 has 14 residues. CDR1 is SGHTA and CDR2 is FQGNSA in the germline V gene. The ends lost 0 bases at V and 5 bases at J; junction bases unmatched: 4. The CDR3 sequence is CASSLAPGGDEQYF. CDR3 nucleotides: TGTGCCAGCAGCTTAGCGCCGGGAGGAGACGAGCAGTACTTC. The variable domain in full, completed from reference TRBV7-2 and TRBJ2-7, reads GAGVSQSPSNKVTEKGKDVELRCDPISGHTALYWYRQSLGQGLEFLIYFQGNSAPDKSGLPSDRFSAERTGGSVSTLTIQRTQQEDSAVYLCASSLAPGGDEQYFGPGTRLTVT.

This rearrangement joins TRBV11-1 to TRBJ2-3; D not certain. The V end lost 5 bases, the J end lost 2 bases, and 2 bases lay between the germline ends. Germline CDR1 SGHAT, CDR2 FQDESV (reference sequence). CDR3 length equals 11 residues. The DNA of the CDR3 is TGTGCCAGCAGCATCACAGATACGCAGTATTTT. This encodes CASSITDTQYF.

This clonotype came up a few times. The chain employs TRBV5-4 and TRBJ2-3; D might be TRBD1 (7 bases). This CDR3 has 16 residues. Trimming left V 0 bases short and J 0 bases short, with 11 bases between. Germline V gene sequence: CDR1 SGHNT, CDR2 YYREEE (reference sequence). The CDR3 nucleotides are TGTGCCAGCAGCTTGGCGGAGGGGGCCAGCACAGATACGCAGTATTTT. Its protein is CASSLAEGASTDTQYF.